These 24 T cell receptor beta chains share one sample of origin, sequenced in a study of radiation and T cells in renal cell carcinoma. Time point reported: blood 2 weeks post-SBRT. Treatment described: 15 Gy SBRT to primary tumor, nephrectomy 4 weeks later. Libraries were prepared by immunoSEQ multiplex PCR; TCRdb keeps only in-frame clonotypes and omits some of them. This table has 100,000 to 150,000 clones, more than 75% appearing once. The starting material was blood, obtained from a patient whose treatment included radiotherapy and nephrectomy. The receptors were sampled from a woman aged 70 to 79 with renal cell carcinoma.

The chain has TRBV19 and TRBJ2-5, with TRBD2 matching 8 bases. Trimming took 5 bases from V and 2 from J; bases not matched to a gene: 4. The CDR3 sequence is 14 residues long. Per the germline V gene, CDR1 is LNHDA and CDR2 is SQIVND (reference sequence). The CDR3 DNA is TGTGCCAGTAGTCTCAGCGGGGGTCAAGAGACCCAGTACTTC. Amino acids: CASSLSGGQETQYF.

The rearrangement links TRBV27 to TRBJ2-5, with 9 bases lining up with TRBD2. CDR3 length: 15 residues. The ends lost 3 bases at V and 4 bases at J; junction bases unmatched: 6. Germline CDR1 reads MNHEY; CDR2 reads SMNVEV (reference sequence). The CDR3: CASSFKIAGAETQYF. The CDR3 bases are TGTGCCAGCAGTTTCAAGATAGCGGGGGCAGAGACCCAGTACTTC.

This rearrangement joins TRBV2 to TRBJ2-7; D may match TRBD1 or TRBD2 (5 bases each). CDR1 and CDR2 from the germline V gene are SNHLY and FYNNEI. The CDR3 has 14 amino acids. V was trimmed by 8 bases and J by 4 bases, leaving 18 bases between them. CDR3 loop: CASRWTPGKYEQYF. DNA for the CDR3: TGTGCCAGCCGCTGGACACCGGGGAAATACGAGCAGTACTTC.

The chain is built from TRBV28 and TRBJ2-2, with no clear D. The V gene lost 3 bases and the J gene lost 7 bases, with 12 bases spanning the gap. CDR1 MDHEN and CDR2 SYDVKM come from the germline V gene. There are 14 residues in the CDR3. CDR3 DNA: TGTGCCAGCAGTTTTTGGATCCCGGGCGGGGAGCTGTTTTTT. This gives the protein CASSFWIPGGELFF.

V gene TRBV12-5 combines with J gene TRBJ2-1; D is ambiguous. This CDR3 has 13 residues. Trimming took 7 bases from V and 3 from J, leaving 10 bases between them. Germline assignment: CDR1 LGHNT and CDR2 FRNRAP. The CDR3 coding sequence is TGTGCTAGTGTTCCCCCCAACTACAATGAGCAGTTCTTC. It translates to CASVPPNYNEQFF.

This sequence joins TRBV7-2 and TRBJ2-2, with D possibly being TRBD2 (6 bases). Germline CDR1 and CDR2: SGHTA and FQGNSA. The CDR3 runs 15 residues. V was pared by 4 bases and J by 6 bases, with 15 bases between. The CDR3 protein is CASSSRNSGAGELFF. The CDR3, as DNA: TGTGCCAGCAGCTCCCGGAATAGCGGAGCCGGGGAGCTGTTTTTT.

This clone was seen once. J is TRBJ2-2 and V is TRBV9, with a weak D call TRBD1 (7 bases). This CDR3 contains 15 residues. Germline CDR1 is SGDLS and CDR2 is YYNGEE. V was cut by 0 bases and J by 5 bases, with 11 bases left in between. The CDR3 DNA reads as TGTGCCAGCAGCGTAGGGGCAGGGGGGACCGGGGAGCTGTTTTTT. It encodes CASSVGAGGTGELFF.

The CDR3 spells CASSLFPGVYNEQFF. The CDR3 nucleotides are TGCGCCAGCAGCTTGTTCCCGGGGGTCTACAATGAGCAGTTCTTC. The chain uses TRBV5-1 and TRBJ2-1; D may be TRBD2 (6 bases). The CDR3 is 15 amino acids. V was cut by 1 base and J by 3 bases, with 11 bases left in between. The germline CDR1 and CDR2 sequences are SGHRS and YFSETQ. Together with reference TRBV5-1 and TRBJ2-1, the CDR3 gives the full variable domain: KAGVTQTPRYLIKTRGQQVTLSCSPISGHRSVSWYQQTPGQGLQFLFEYFSETQRNKGNFPGRFSGRQFSNSRSEMNVSTLELGDSALYLCASSLFPGVYNEQFFGPGTRLTVL.

The V and J genes are TRBV9 and TRBJ2-1; TRBD2 is a possible D gene (6 bases). The germline V and J ends were trimmed by 3 bases and 4 bases, with 14 bases remaining between them. This CDR3 is built from 15 residues. The germline V gene has CDR1 SGDLS and CDR2 YYNGEE. CDR3: CASSEAPGDYNEQFF. The CDR3 DNA reads as TGTGCCAGCAGCGAAGCCCCGGGGGATTACAATGAGCAGTTCTTC.

This clone was counted a single time. The rearrangement joins TRBV2 to TRBJ1-3; possible D gene TRBD1, 5 bases. CDR1 SNHLY and CDR2 FYNNEI come from the germline V gene. The CDR3 is 13 amino acids. DNA of the CDR3: TGTGCTTCAGCGCAGGGATCTGGAAACACCATATATTTT. Encoded protein: CASAQGSGNTIYF.

The CDR3 bases are TGTGCCAGCAGCTTGGGGGGGCTCTCCTACGAGCAGTACTTC. It codes for CASSLGGLSYEQYF. This chain joins TRBV5-6 and TRBJ2-7; maybe TRBD1 (6 bases). There are 14 residues in the CDR3. Trimming stripped 0 bases from V and 0 bases from J, with 7 bases between. Germline values: CDR1 SGHDT, CDR2 YYEEEE.

In this sample, this clone turned up once. The gene calls are TRBV7-3 and TRBJ2-2, with D maybe TRBD2 (5 bases). Between the trimmed V and J ends, which lost 2 bases and 3 bases, there was a span of 10 bases. From germline, CDR1 is SGHTA and CDR2 FQGTGA. CDR3 size: 15 residues. The CDR3 sequence: CASSLGGSYTGELFF. DNA for the CDR3: TGTGCCAGCAGCTTAGGTGGGAGTTACACCGGGGAGCTGTTTTTT.

The chain couples TRBV7-9 to TRBJ2-2; D not resolved. The CDR3 is 12 amino acids. Germline V lookup: CDR1 SEHNR, CDR2 FQNEAQ (reference sequence). V shed 5 bases and J shed 5 bases, with 6 bases lying between them. Written as DNA, the CDR3 is TGTGCCAGCAGCCCCCAAACCGGGGAGCTGTTTTTT. Translated, it gives CASSPQTGELFF.

Written as DNA, the CDR3 is TGTGCCATCCGGGAACCGTCCACAGATACGCAGTATTTT. This translates into CAIREPSTDTQYF. The chain recombines TRBV10-3 with TRBJ2-3; possibly TRBD2 for D (5 bases). CDR1 is ENHRY and CDR2 is SYGVKD in the germline V gene. The CDR3 length is 13 residues. V lost 8 bases, J lost 2 bases, and 11 bases lay in between.

The rearrangement links TRBV28 to TRBJ2-7, with D hard to call. This CDR3 is 12 amino acids long. The germline CDR1 and CDR2 sequences are MDHEN and SYDVKM. V lost 6 bases and J 4 bases, leaving 10 bases between the germline ends. The CDR3 loop reads CASSLAPYEQYF. CDR3 in DNA: TGTGCCAGCAGCCTGGCGCCTTACGAGCAGTACTTC.

This clone occurred once. The chain recombines TRBV27 with TRBJ1-1; 10 bases agree with TRBD1. The ends lost 3 bases at V and 0 bases at J; junction bases unmatched: 10. This CDR3 has 18 amino acids. Germline V gene lookup returns CDR1 MNHEY and CDR2 SMNVEV (reference sequence). The CDR3 spells CASSFFPGTGVMNTEAFF. CDR3 in DNA: TGTGCCAGCAGTTTCTTCCCAGGGACAGGGGTCATGAACACTGAAGCTTTCTTT.

The chain couples TRBV11-3 to TRBJ1-6; the match to TRBD1 covers 7 bases. The V gene's germline CDR1 is SGHNT and CDR2 YENEEA. The length of the CDR3 is 14 residues. The trim removed 5 bases at V and 4 bases at J, leaving 2 bases unmatched. CDR3 in amino acids: CASSTGEYNSPLHF. DNA for the CDR3: TGTGCCAGCAGCACAGGGGAGTATAATTCACCCCTCCACTTT.

The CDR3 DNA follows: TGTGCCTGGAGTGGTCGTAGGGGTGAAGCTTTCTTT. Protein sequence: CAWSGRRGEAFF. The chain combines TRBV30 with TRBJ1-1; tentatively, D is TRBD1 (5 bases). The germline gives CDR1 GTSNPN, CDR2 SVGIG (reference sequence). The CDR3 spans 12 residues. The germline V and J ends were trimmed by 1 base and 7 bases, with 10 bases remaining between them.

The V call is TRBV6-6, the J call TRBJ1-2, with D maybe TRBD1 (6 bases). The CDR3 sequence is 14 residues long. The V end was cut by 1 base, the J end by 4 bases, with 10 bases between. Germline values: CDR1 MNHNY, CDR2 SVGAGI (reference sequence). The CDR3 loop reads CASSYYGGSYGYTF. The CDR3 DNA sequence: TGTGCCAGCAGTTACTACGGGGGCAGCTATGGCTACACCTTC.

The chain is built from TRBV9 and TRBJ1-2, with TRBD1 matching 9 bases. The CDR3 is 15 residues long. Germline CDR1 reads SGDLS; CDR2 reads YYNGEE. After removal of 0 bases from V and 5 bases from J, the junction contained 5 bases not matched to a gene. The CDR3 DNA reads as TGTGCCAGCAGCGTAGGGGACAGGGTAAATTATGGCTACACCTTC. Residues: CASSVGDRVNYGYTF.

CDR3 bases: TGCGCCAGCAGTGAGTCCAACAGGGAGCAGTTCTTC. Residues: CASSESNREQFF. The chain carries TRBV10-1 and TRBJ2-1, with a possible D match to TRBD1 (5 bases). Germline CDR1 and CDR2: WNHNN and SYGVQD (reference sequence). The CDR3 spans 12 residues. Trimming shortened V by 0 bases and J by 10 bases, and 7 bases separated the two germline ends.

This CDR3 reads CASQYIGEEAFF. CDR3 bases: TGTGCCAGTCAATATATCGGCGAGGAAGCTTTCTTT. V and J are TRBV25-1 and TRBJ1-1; D uncertain. Germline loops: CDR1 MGHDK, CDR2 SYGVNS. Trimming left V 9 bases short and J 8 bases short, with 16 bases between. The CDR3 runs 12 residues.

The chain recombines TRBV6-1 with TRBJ1-5; 9 positions agree with TRBD1. J lost 0 bases, V lost 4 bases, and 13 bases had no gene match. Germline CDR1 and CDR2: MNHNS and SASEGT. The CDR3 has 19 residues. The CDR3 spells CASSGLGTGSFYSNQPQHF. The CDR3 coding sequence is TGTGCCAGCAGTGGCCTAGGGACAGGGAGTTTCTATAGCAATCAGCCCCAGCATTTT.

This clone was recorded a few times. The chain recombines TRBV9 with TRBJ1-6; no clear D gene. The CDR3 consists of 16 residues. The germline V gene encodes CDR1 SGDLS and CDR2 YYNGEE. V was pared by 4 bases and J by 8 bases, with 19 bases between. The CDR3 DNA is TGTGCCAGCAGCTCCGCGGTCGGGCCCGTGTATTCACCCCTCCACTTT. It is translated as CASSSAVGPVYSPLHF.